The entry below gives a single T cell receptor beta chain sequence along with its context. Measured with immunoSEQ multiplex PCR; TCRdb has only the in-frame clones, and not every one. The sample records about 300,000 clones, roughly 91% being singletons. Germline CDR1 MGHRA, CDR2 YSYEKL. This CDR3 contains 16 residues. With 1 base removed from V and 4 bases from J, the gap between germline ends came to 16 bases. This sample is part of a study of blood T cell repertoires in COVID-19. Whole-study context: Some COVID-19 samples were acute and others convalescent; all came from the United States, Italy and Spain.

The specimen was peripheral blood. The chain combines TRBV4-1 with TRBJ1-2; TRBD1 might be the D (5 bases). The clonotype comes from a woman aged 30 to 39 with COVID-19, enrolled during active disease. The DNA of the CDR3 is TGCGCCAGCAGCCAAGGGGGGGGGAGCCTTTTCTATGGCTACACCTTC. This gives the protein CASSQGGGSLFYGYTF.